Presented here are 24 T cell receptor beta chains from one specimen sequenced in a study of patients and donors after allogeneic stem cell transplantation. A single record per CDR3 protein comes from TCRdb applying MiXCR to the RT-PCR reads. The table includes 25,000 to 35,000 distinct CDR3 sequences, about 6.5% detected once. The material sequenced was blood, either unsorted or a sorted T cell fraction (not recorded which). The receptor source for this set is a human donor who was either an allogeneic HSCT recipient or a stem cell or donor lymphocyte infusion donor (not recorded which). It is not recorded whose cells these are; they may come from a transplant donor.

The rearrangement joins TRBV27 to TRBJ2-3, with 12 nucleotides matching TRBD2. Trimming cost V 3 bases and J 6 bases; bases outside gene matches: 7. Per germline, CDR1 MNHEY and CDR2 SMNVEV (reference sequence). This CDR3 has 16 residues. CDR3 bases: TGTGCCAGCAGTTTTCTAACTAGCGGGGGGCTCGATACGCAGTATTTT. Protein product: CASSFLTSGGLDTQYF.

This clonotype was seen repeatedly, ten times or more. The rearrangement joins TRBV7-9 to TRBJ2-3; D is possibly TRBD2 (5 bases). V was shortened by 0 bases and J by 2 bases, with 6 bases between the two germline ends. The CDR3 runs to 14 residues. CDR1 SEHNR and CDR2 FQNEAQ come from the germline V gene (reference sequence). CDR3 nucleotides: TGTGCCAGCAGCTTAGCGACTACCACAGATACGCAGTATTTT. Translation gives CASSLATTTDTQYF.

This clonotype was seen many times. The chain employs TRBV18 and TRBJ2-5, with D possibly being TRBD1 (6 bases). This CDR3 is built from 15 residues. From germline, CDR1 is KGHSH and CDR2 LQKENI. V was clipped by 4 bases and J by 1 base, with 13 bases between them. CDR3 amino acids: CASSLLTGLQETQYF. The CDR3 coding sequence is TGTGCCAGCTCACTACTAACAGGGCTCCAAGAGACCCAGTACTTC.

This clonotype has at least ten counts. CDR3 nucleotide sequence: TGCGCCAGCAGCCACGGGACAGGACAAGAGACCCAGTACTTC. Residues: CASSHGTGQETQYF. The rearrangement uses TRBV5-1 and TRBJ2-5; TRBD1 agrees at 8 bases. The CDR3 has 14 residues. Per germline, CDR1 SGHRS and CDR2 YFSETQ. V gave up 4 bases and J gave up 2 bases; unmatched junction bases: 4.

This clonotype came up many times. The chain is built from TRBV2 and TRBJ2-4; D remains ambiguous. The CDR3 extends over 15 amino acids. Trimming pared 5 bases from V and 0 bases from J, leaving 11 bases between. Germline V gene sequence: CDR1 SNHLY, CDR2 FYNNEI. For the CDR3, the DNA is TGTGCCAGCAGTCAGAGCTCGGTAGCCAAAAACATTCAGTACTTC. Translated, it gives CASSQSSVAKNIQYF.

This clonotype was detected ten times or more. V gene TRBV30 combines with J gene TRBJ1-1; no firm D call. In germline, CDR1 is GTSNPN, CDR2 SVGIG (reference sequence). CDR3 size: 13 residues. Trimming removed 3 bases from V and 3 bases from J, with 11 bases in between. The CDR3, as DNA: TGTGCCTGGAGCTTTCGACGGTACACTGAAGCTTTCTTT. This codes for CAWSFRRYTEAFF.

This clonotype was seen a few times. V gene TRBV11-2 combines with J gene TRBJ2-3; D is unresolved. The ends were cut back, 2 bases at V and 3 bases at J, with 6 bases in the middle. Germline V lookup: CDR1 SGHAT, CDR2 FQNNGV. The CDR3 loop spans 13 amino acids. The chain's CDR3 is CASSLPLTDTQYF. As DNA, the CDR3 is TGTGCCAGCAGCTTACCGCTGACAGATACGCAGTATTTT. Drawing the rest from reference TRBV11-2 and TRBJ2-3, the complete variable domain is EAGVAQSPRYKIIEKRQSVAFWCNPISGHATLYWYQQILGQGPKLLIQFQNNGVVDDSQLPKDRFSAERLKGVDSTLKIQPAKLEDSAVYLCASSLPLTDTQYFGPGTRLTVL.

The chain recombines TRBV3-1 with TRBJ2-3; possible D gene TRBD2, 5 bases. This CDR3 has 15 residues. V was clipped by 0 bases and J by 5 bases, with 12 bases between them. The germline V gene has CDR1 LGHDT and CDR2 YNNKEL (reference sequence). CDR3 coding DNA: TGTGCCAGCAGCCAAGAAGCCGTGCGGGTAGATACGCAGTATTTT. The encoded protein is CASSQEAVRVDTQYF.

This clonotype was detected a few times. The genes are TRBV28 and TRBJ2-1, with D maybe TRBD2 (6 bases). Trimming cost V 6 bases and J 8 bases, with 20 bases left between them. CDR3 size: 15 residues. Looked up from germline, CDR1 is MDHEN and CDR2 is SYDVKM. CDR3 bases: TGTGCCAGCAGAATGGGGATCCTAGCGAGGTATGAGCAGTTCTTC. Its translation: CASRMGILARYEQFF.

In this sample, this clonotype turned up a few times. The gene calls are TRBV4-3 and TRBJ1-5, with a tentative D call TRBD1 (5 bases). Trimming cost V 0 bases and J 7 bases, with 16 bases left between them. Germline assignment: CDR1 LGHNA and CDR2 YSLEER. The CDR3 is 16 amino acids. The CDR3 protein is CASSQEVVQVGQPQHF. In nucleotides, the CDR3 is TGCGCCAGCAGCCAAGAGGTCGTACAGGTTGGACAGCCCCAGCATTTT.

CDR3 DNA: TGTGCCAGCAGTTTTTATAGGAAGGGGACAGTTAAAGAGACCCAGTACTTC. Its translation: CASSFYRKGTVKETQYF. This chain links TRBV27 with TRBJ2-5; 7 bases are a match to TRBD1. Germline-derived CDR1 and CDR2 are MNHEY and SMNVEV (reference sequence). Trimming at V came to 3 bases and at J to 3 bases, leaving 13 bases not matched to a gene. The CDR3 has 17 residues.

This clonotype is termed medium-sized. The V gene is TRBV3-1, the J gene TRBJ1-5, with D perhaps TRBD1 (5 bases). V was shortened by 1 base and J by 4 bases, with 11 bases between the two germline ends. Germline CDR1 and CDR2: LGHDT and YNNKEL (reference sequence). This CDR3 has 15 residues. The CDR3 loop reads CASSQGHEGNQPQHF. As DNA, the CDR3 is TGTGCCAGCAGCCAAGGTCACGAGGGGAATCAGCCCCAGCATTTT.

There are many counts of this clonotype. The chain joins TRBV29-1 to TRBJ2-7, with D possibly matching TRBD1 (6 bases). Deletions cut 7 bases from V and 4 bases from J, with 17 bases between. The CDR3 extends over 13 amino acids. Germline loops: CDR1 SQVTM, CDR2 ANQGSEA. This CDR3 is CSARTENIYEQYF. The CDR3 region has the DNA TGCAGCGCGCGGACAGAGAACATATACGAGCAGTACTTC.

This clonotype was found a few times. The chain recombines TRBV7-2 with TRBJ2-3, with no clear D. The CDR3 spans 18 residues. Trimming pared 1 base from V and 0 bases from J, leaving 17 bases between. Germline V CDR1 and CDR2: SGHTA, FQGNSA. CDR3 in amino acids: CASSLEGSRRPSTDTQYF. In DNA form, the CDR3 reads TGTGCCAGCAGCTTAGAGGGTTCTCGACGACCTAGCACAGATACGCAGTATTTT.

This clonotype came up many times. CDR3 sequence (DNA): TGTGCCAGCAGCTTGGTTGGGGATCAGCCCCAGCATTTT. Encoded protein: CASSLVGDQPQHF. The J gene is TRBJ1-5, the V gene TRBV5-6; D is undetermined. This CDR3 has 13 residues. Trimming removed 0 bases at V and 5 bases at J, with 6 bases between. Germline CDR1 is SGHDT and CDR2 is YYEEEE.

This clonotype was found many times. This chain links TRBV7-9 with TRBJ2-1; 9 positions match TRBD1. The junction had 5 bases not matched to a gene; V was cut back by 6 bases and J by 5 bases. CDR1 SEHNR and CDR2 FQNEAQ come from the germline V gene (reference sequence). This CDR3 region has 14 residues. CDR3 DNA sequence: TGTGCCAGCAGGTCACGGACAGGGGACAATGAGCAGTTCTTC. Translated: CASRSRTGDNEQFF. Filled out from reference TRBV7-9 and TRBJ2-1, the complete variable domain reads DTGVSQNPRHKITKRGQNVTFRCDPISEHNRLYWYRQTLGQGPEFLTYFQNEAQLEKSRLLSDRFSAERPKGSFSTLEIQRTEQGDSAMYLCASRSRTGDNEQFFGPGTRLTVL.

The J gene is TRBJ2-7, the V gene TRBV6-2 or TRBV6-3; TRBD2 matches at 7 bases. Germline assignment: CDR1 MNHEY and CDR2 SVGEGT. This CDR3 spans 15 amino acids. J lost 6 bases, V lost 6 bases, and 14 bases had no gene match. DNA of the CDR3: TGTGCCAGCAGAAGCCATAACGCGGGAGTCCTCGAGCAGTACTTC. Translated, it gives CASRSHNAGVLEQYF.

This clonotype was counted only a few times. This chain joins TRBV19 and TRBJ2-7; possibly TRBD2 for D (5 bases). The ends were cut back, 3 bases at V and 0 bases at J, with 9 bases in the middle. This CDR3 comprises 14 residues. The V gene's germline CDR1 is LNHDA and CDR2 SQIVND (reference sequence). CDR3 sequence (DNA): TGTGCCAGTAGTATCGGGGTGCACTCCTACGAGCAGTACTTC. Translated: CASSIGVHSYEQYF.

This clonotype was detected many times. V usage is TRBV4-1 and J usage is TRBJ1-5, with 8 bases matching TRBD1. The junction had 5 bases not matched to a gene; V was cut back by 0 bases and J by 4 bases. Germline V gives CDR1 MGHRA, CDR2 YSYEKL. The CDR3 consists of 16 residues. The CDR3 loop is CASSQDGTGRNQPQHF. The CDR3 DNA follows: TGCGCCAGCAGCCAAGACGGGACAGGAAGAAATCAGCCCCAGCATTTT.

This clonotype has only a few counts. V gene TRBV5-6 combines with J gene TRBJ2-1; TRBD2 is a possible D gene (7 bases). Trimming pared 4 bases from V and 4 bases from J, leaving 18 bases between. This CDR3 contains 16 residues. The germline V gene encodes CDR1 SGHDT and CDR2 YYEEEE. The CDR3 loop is CASSHWGRESYNEQFF. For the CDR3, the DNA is TGTGCCAGCAGCCACTGGGGGCGGGAGTCGTACAATGAGCAGTTCTTC.

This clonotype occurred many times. CDR3 nucleotide sequence: TGTGCCAGCAGTTACGATACCGCGGTTAGCACAGATACGCAGTATTTT. Translated: CASSYDTAVSTDTQYF. The J gene is TRBJ2-3, the V gene TRBV6-5; D not certain. Germline values: CDR1 MNHEY, CDR2 SVGAGI. Trimming stripped 2 bases from V and 0 bases from J, with 12 bases between. The CDR3 extends over 16 amino acids.

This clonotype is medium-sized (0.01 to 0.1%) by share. This CDR3 reads CSVAFLPGQGALSGNTIYF. Written as DNA, the CDR3 is TGCAGCGTTGCATTTCTCCCGGGACAGGGCGCTCTCTCTGGAAACACCATATATTTT. This chain joins TRBV29-1 and TRBJ1-3; 9 bases match TRBD1. Germline values: CDR1 SQVTM, CDR2 ANQGSEA. V was clipped by 4 bases and J by 0 bases; unmatched bases: 16. The CDR3 covers 19 residues.

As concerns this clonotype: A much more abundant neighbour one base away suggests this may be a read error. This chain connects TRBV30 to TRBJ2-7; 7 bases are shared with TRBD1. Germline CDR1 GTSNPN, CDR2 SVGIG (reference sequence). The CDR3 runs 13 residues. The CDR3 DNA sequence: TGTGCCTGGAAACTACAGGGGACCTACAAGCAGTACTTC. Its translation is CAWKLQGTYKQYF.

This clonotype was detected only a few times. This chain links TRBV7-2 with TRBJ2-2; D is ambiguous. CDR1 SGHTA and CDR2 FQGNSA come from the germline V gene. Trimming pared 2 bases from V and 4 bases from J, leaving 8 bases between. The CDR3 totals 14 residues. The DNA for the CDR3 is TGTGCCAGCAGCTTAAAATCGGCCACCGGGGAGCTGTTTTTT. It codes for CASSLKSATGELFF.